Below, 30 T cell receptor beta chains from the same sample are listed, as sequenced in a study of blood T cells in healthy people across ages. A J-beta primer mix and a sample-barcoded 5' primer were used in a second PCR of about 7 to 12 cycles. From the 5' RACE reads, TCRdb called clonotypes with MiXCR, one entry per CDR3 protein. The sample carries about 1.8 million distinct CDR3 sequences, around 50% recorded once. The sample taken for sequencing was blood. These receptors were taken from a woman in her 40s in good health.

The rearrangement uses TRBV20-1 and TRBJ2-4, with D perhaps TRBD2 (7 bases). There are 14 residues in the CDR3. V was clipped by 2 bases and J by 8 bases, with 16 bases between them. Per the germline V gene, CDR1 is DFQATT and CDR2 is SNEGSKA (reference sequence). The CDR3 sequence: CSARRGGPWDIQYF. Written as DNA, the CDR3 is TGCAGTGCTAGAAGGGGGGGGCCTTGGGACATTCAGTACTTC.

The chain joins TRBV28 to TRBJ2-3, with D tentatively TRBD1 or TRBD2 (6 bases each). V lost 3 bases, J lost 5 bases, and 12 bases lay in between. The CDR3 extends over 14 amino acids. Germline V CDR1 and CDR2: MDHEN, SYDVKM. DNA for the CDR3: TGTGCCAGCAGTTTTTTCCGGGGGCTAGATACGCAGTATTTT. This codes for CASSFFRGLDTQYF.

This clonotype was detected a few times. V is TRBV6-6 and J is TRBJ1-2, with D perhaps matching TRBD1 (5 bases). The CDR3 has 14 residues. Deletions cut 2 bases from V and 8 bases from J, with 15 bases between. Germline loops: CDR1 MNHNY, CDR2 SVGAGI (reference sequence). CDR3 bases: TGTGCCAGCAGTTACGAGGCAGGGCTCACCGGCTACACCTTC. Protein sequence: CASSYEAGLTGYTF.

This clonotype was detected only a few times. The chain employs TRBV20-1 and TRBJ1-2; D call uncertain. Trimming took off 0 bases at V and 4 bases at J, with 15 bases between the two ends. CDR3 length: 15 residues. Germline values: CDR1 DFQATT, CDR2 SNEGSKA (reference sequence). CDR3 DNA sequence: TGCAGTGCTAGAGAGGTGGCAGTTCACGGCTATGGCTACACCTTC. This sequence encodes CSAREVAVHGYGYTF.

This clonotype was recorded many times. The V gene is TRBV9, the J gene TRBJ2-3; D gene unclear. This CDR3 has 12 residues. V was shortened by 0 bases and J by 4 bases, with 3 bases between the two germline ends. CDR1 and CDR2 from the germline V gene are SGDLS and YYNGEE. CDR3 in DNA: TGTGCCAGCAGCGTAGCGGCAGATACGCAGTATTTT. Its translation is CASSVAADTQYF.

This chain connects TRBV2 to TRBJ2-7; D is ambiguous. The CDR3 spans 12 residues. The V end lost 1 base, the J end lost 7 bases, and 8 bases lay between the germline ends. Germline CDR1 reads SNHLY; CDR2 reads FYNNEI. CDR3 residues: CASSEGSWEQYF. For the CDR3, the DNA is TGTGCCAGCAGTGAAGGCAGTTGGGAGCAGTACTTC.

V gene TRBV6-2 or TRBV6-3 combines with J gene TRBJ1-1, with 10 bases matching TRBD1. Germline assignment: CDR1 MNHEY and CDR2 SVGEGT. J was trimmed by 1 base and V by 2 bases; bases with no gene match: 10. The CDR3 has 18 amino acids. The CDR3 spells CASSYPTGQGVTNTEAFF. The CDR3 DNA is TGTGCCAGCAGTTACCCGACAGGACAGGGGGTCACGAACACTGAAGCTTTCTTT.

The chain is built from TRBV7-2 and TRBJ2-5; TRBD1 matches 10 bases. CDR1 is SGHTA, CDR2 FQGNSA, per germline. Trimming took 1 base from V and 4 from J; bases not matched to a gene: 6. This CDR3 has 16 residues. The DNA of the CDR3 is TGTGCCAGCAGCTTAGTCCGGGACAGGGGCGGAGAGACCCAGTACTTC. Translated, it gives CASSLVRDRGGETQYF. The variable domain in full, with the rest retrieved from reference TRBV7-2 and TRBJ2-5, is GAGVSQSPSNKVTEKGKDVELRCDPISGHTALYWYRQSLGQGLEFLIYFQGNSAPDKSGLPSDRFSAERTGGSVSTLTIQRTQQEDSAVYLCASSLVRDRGGETQYFGPGTRLLVL.

The DNA of the CDR3 is TGCGCCAGCAGCCAAGATTGGCACAGGGGTCAAGAGACCCAGTACTTC. This gives the protein CASSQDWHRGQETQYF. The chain uses TRBV4-3 and TRBJ2-5, with 7 nucleotides matching TRBD1. The CDR3 spans 16 residues. J gave up 2 bases and V 0 bases, and 6 bases lay outside the gene matches. Germline CDR1 reads LGHNA; CDR2 reads YSLEER.

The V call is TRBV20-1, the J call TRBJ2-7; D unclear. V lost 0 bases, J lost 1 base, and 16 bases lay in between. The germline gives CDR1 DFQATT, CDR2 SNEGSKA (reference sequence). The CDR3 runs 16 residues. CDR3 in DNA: TGCAGTGCTAGAGATCTCGTTTGGGCCAGTTCCTACGAGCAGTACTTC. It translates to CSARDLVWASSYEQYF.

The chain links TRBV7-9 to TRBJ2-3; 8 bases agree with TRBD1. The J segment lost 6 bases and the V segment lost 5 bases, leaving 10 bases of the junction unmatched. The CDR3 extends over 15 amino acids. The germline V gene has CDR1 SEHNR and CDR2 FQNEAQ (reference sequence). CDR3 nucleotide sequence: TGTGCCAGCAGCCCGGACAGGGAGTTTGAGGATACGCAGTATTTT. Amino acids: CASSPDREFEDTQYF.

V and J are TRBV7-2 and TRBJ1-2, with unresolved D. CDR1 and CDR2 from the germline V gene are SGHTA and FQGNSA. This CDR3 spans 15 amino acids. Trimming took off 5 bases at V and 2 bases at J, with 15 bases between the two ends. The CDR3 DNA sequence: TGTGCCAGCAGCCTACCTAAGGGTCTGAACTATGGCTACACCTTC. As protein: CASSLPKGLNYGYTF.

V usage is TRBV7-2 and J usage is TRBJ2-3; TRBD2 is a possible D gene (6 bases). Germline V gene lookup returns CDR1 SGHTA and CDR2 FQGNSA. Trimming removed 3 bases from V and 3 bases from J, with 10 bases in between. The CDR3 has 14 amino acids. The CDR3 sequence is CASSFILATDTQYF. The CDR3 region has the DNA TGTGCCAGCAGCTTTATACTAGCAACAGATACGCAGTATTTT.

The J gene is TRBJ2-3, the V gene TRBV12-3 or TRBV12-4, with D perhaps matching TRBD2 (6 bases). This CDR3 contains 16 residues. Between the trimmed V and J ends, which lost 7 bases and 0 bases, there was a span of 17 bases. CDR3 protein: CASTPGTPTSTDTQYF. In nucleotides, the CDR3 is TGTGCCAGCACTCCCGGGACTCCTACTAGCACAGATACGCAGTATTTT.

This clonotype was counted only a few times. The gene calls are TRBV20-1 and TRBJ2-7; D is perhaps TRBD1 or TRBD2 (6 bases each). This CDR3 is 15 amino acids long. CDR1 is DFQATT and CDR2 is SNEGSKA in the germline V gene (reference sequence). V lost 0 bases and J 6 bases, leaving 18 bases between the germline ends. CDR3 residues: CSARDDQQGGGEQYF. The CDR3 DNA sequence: TGCAGTGCTAGAGACGACCAACAGGGAGGTGGCGAGCAGTACTTC.

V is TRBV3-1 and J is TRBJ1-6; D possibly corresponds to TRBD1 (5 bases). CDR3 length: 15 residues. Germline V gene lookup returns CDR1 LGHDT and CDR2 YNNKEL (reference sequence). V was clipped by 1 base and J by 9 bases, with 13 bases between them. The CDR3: CASSQVRQGGSPLHF. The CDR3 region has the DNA TGTGCCAGCAGCCAAGTACGTCAGGGAGGTTCACCCCTCCACTTT.

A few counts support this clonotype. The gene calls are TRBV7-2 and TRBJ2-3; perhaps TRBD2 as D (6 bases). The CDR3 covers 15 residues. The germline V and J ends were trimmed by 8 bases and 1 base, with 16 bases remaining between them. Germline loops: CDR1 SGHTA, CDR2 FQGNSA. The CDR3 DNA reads TGTGCCAGCGCGTCCGCGGGGCCTCGCACAGATACGCAGTATTTT. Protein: CASASAGPRTDTQYF.

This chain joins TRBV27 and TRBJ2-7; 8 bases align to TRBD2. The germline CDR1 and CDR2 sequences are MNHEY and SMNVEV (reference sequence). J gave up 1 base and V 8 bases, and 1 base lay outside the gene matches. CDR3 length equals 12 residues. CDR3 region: CASQRGSYEQYF. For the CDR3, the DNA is TGTGCCAGCCAGCGGGGGTCCTACGAGCAGTACTTC.

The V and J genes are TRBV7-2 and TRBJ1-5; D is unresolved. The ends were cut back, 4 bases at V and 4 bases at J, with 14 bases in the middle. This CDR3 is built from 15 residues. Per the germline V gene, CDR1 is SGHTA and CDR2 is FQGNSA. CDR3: CASSSGRLANQPQHF. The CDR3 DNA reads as TGTGCCAGCAGCTCCGGACGGCTAGCGAATCAGCCCCAGCATTTT.

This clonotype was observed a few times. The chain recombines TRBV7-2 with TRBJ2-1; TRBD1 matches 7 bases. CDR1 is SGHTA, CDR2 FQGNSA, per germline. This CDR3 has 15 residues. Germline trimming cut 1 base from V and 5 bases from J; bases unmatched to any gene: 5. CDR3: CASSLEGQRNNEQFF. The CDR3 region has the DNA TGTGCCAGCAGCTTAGAGGGACAGAGAAACAATGAGCAGTTCTTC.

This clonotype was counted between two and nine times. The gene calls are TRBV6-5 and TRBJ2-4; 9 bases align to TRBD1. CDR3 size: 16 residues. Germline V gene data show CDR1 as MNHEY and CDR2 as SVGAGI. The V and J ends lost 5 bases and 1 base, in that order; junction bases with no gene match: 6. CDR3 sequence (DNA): TGTGCCAGCAGTCTCCTGGGGACAGGGGCCAAAAACATTCAGTACTTC. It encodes CASSLLGTGAKNIQYF.

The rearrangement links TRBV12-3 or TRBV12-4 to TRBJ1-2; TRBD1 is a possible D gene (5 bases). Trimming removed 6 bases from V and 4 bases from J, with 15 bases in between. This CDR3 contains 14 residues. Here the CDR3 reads CASRDVGGVYGYTF. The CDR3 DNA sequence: TGTGCCAGCAGGGACGTGGGGGGTGTCTATGGCTACACCTTC.

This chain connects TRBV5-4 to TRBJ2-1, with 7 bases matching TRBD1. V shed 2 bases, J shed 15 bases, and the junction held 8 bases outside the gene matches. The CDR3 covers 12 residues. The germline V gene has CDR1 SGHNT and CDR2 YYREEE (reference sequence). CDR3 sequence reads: CASSLGTAKLFF. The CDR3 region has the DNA TGTGCCAGCAGCTTAGGGACAGCTAAGCTGTTCTTC.

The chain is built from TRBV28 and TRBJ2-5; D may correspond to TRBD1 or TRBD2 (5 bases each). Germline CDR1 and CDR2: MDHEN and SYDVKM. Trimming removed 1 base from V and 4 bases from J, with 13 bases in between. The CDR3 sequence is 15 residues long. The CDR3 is CASSLFVQGVETQYF. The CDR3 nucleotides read TGTGCCAGCAGTTTATTTGTCCAGGGAGTAGAGACCCAGTACTTC. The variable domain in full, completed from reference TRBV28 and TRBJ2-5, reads DVKVTQSSRYLVKRTGEKVFLECVQDMDHENMFWYRQDPGLGLRLIYFSYDVKMKEKGDIPEGYSVSREKKERFSLILESASTNQTSMYLCASSLFVQGVETQYFGPGTRLLVL.

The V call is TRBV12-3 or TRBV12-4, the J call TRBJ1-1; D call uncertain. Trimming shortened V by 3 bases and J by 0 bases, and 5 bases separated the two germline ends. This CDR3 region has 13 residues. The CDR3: CASSFGMNTEAFF. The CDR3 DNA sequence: TGTGCCAGCAGTTTTGGGATGAACACTGAAGCTTTCTTT.

CDR3: CATSSLPFNLNEQFF. CDR3 DNA sequence: TGTGCCACCAGCAGTCTGCCCTTCAATTTAAATGAGCAGTTCTTC. J is TRBJ2-1 and V is TRBV15; D uncertain. Per germline, CDR1 LNHNV and CDR2 YYDKDF (reference sequence). The V gene lost 3 bases and the J gene lost 7 bases, with 16 bases spanning the gap. The CDR3 loop spans 15 amino acids.

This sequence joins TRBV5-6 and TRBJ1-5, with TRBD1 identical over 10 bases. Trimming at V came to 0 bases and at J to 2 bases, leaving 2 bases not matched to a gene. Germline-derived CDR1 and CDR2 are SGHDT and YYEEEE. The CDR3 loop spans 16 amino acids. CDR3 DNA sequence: TGTGCCAGCAGCTTGGAGGGGACAGGGGGCAATCAGCCCCAGCATTTT. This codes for CASSLEGTGGNQPQHF.

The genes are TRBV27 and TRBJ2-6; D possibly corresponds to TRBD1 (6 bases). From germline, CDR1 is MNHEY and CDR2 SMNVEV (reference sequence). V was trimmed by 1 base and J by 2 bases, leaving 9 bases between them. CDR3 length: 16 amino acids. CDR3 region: CASSLFAGAGANVLTF. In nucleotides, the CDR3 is TGTGCCAGCAGTTTATTTGCAGGGGCTGGGGCCAACGTCCTGACTTTC.

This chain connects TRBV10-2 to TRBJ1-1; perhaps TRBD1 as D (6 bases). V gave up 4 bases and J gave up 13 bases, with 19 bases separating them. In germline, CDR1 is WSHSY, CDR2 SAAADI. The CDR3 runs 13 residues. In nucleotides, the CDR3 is TGCGCCAGCAGTGGGACACCGGGACAATTGGTTTTCTTT. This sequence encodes CASSGTPGQLVFF.

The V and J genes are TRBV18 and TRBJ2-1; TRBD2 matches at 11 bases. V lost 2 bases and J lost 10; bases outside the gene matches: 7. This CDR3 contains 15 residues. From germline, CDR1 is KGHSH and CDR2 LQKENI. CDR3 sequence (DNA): TGTGCCAGCTCACCAAGTAGCGGGGGGGCCCAGGAGCAGTTCTTC. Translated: CASSPSSGGAQEQFF.